These T cell receptor beta chains were read from a single sample in a study of T cell responses to AZD1222 COVID-19 vaccine. TCRdb's copy holds only in-frame clones and misses some; the assay was immunoSEQ multiplex PCR. Of more than 150,000 clones detected, roughly 94% appear once; the ten largest clones hold roughly 1.5%. This sample comprised peripheral blood, obtained 28 days after the second AZD1222 dose. The receptor source for this set is an adult who received the AZD1222 COVID-19 vaccine. The CDR3 runs from the conserved cysteine through the conserved F or W. Each record gives: J gene, D gene, clone size, V gene, CDR3 protein, CDR3 DNA. A D gene is named only where the DNA matches it firmly. Only some rows state a clone size, as once, few, many or a class for expanded clones.

TRBJ2-7 TRBD2 . TRBV18 CASSPAARGEPYEQYF TGTGCCAGCTCACCCGCCGCCCGGGGGGAGCCGTACGAGCAGTACTTC
TRBJ1-5 . once TRBV21-1 CASSPHPHRDTHQPQHF TGTGCCAGCAGTCCTCACCCGCACCGGGATACCCATCAGCCCCAGCATTTT
TRBJ1-2 . . TRBV7-2 CASKKGYSTDYGYTF TGTGCCAGCAAGAAGGGGTACTCTACCGACTATGGCTACACCTTC
TRBJ2-3 . . TRBV10-3 CAISEVPGEADTQYF TGTGCCATCAGTGAAGTCCCGGGAGAGGCAGATACGCAGTATTTT
TRBJ1-3 . . TRBV7-2 CASSSGGSSGNTIYF TGTGCCAGCAGCTCCGGGGGTAGCTCTGGAAACACCATATATTTT
TRBJ2-3 TRBD2 . TRBV3-1/TRBV3-2 CASSSGLAGGSEDTQYF TGTGCCAGCAGCTCCGGACTAGCGGGAGGGTCAGAAGATACGCAGTATTTT
TRBJ2-1 TRBD2 . TRBV2 CASSASGREGHEQFF TGTGCCAGCAGTGCTAGCGGGAGGGAGGGCCATGAGCAGTTCTTC
TRBJ1-4 . . TRBV11-3 CASSLDRLRGLNEKLFF TGTGCCAGCAGCTTAGACCGCCTCCGGGGGCTTAATGAAAAACTGTTTTTT
TRBJ2-1 . . TRBV7-8 CAIGESSYNEQFF TGTGCGATAGGGGAGAGCTCCTACAATGAGCAGTTCTTC
TRBJ1-3 . . TRBV7-9 CASSLKRDSGNTIYF TGTGCCAGCAGCTTAAAACGGGACTCTGGAAACACCATATATTTT
TRBJ2-3 . . TRBV11-2 CASSRSLSTDTQYF TGTGCCAGCAGCCGCTCCCTGTCCACAGATACGCAGTATTTT
TRBJ1-5 . . TRBV10-3 CAISASGRNQPQHF TGTGCCATCAGTGCATCAGGGCGGAATCAGCCCCAGCATTTT
TRBJ2-1 TRBD2 once TRBV30 CAWSLPSGRGDEQFF TGTGCCTGGAGTTTGCCTAGCGGGAGGGGAGATGAGCAGTTCTTC
TRBJ1-2 . . TRBV15 CATSRDLAVHYGYTF TGTGCCACCAGCAGAGATCTGGCGGTCCACTATGGCTACACCTTC
TRBJ1-1 . . TRBV28 CASITGAKNTEAFF TGTGCCAGCATCACGGGGGCTAAAAACACTGAAGCTTTCTTT
TRBJ1-3 . . TRBV7-2 CASSLGGSGNTIYF TGTGCCAGCAGCTTAGGAGGGTCTGGAAACACCATATATTTT
TRBJ2-1 . . TRBV2 CAGGTRLDNEQFF TGTGCCGGGGGGACCCGGCTGGACAATGAGCAGTTCTTC
TRBJ1-5 . . TRBV6-2/TRBV6-3 CASSLLDSNQPQHF TGTGCCAGCAGCCTCCTGGACAGCAATCAGCCCCAGCATTTT
TRBJ1-2 . once TRBV5-1 CASSLAVGGADGYTF TGCGCCAGCAGCTTGGCCGTTGGAGGGGCTGATGGCTACACCTTC
TRBJ2-5 TRBD2 . TRBV11-2 CASSSSRLWLAGVTETQYF TGTGCCAGCAGCTCATCAAGGTTGTGGCTAGCGGGAGTTACAGAGACCCAGTACTTC
TRBJ1-5 . . TRBV9 CASSADSNSNQPQHF TGTGCCAGCAGCGCGGACAGTAATAGCAATCAGCCCCAGCATTTT
TRBJ2-2 . . TRBV28 CASSPRLGGVGELFF TGTGCCAGCAGTCCCAGACTAGGTGGGGTCGGGGAGCTGTTTTTT
TRBJ2-3 . . TRBV11-1 CASSPATGTDTQYF TGTGCCAGCAGCCCCGCGACTGGCACAGATACGCAGTATTTT
TRBJ2-1 TRBD2 . TRBV28 CASSPKWRGSTYNEQFF TGTGCCAGCAGTCCGAAATGGCGCGGGAGCACCTACAATGAGCAGTTCTTC
TRBJ1-3 . . TRBV19 CASSIGRIISGNTIYF TGTGCCAGTAGTATAGGACGGATAATCTCTGGAAACACCATATATTTT
TRBJ1-1 . few TRBV2 CASRAAIRNTEAFF TGTGCCAGCAGAGCAGCTATTCGGAACACTGAAGCTTTCTTT
TRBJ1-6 TRBD1 . TRBV6-2/TRBV6-3 CASSPRDRGRSSYNSPLHF TGTGCCAGCAGTCCCCGGGACAGGGGTCGCAGCTCCTATAATTCACCCCTCCACTTT
TRBJ1-5 . once TRBV2 CASSEASGPQHF TGTGCCAGCAGCGAGGCCTCAGGACCCCAGCATTTT
TRBJ1-2 TRBD1 . TRBV30 CAWTQRDRIIYGYTF TGTGCCTGGACGCAGAGGGACAGGATAATATATGGCTACACCTTC
TRBJ1-2 TRBD1 . TRBV30 CARNRWTGEGYTF TGTGCCCGAAACCGGTGGACAGGGGAGGGCTACACCTTC
TRBJ1-1 . . TRBV28 CASSLVTATNTEAFF TGTGCCAGCAGTTTAGTCACAGCGACGAACACTGAAGCTTTCTTT
TRBJ2-1 . . TRBV4-1 CASSQGWTPTHQFF TGCGCCAGCAGCCAAGGGTGGACCCCAACTCACCAGTTCTTC
TRBJ2-2 TRBD1 . TRBV7-9 CASSDRGSGELFF TGTGCCAGCAGCGACAGGGGTTCCGGGGAGCTGTTTTTT
TRBJ1-2 TRBD1 . TRBV10-2 CASRRTGYGYTF TGCGCCAGCAGGAGGACAGGCTATGGCTACACCTTC
TRBJ1-1 TRBD1 . TRBV6-5 CASSYLRTGGTEAFF TGTGCCAGCAGTTACTTGCGGACAGGGGGCACTGAAGCTTTCTTT
TRBJ2-3 TRBD2 . TRBV4-3 CASSQSAGGGSPDTQYF TGCGCCAGCAGCCAATCGGCCGGGGGGGGTTCCCCAGATACGCAGTATTTT
TRBJ1-6 TRBD1 . TRBV28 CASSLTGEGSPLHF TGTGCCAGCAGCTTAACAGGGGAAGGTTCACCCCTCCACTTT
TRBJ2-1 . . TRBV7-9 CASRPPGTHDNEQFF TGTGCCAGCAGACCCCCCGGGACCCATGACAATGAGCAGTTCTTC